Each of the 18 T cell receptor beta chains below was sequenced from the same sample in a study of neurological immune-mediated disorders. One entry per CDR3 protein, called by TCRdb with MiXCR from the 5' RACE reads. The table lists about 53,000 distinct CDR3 sequences, approximately 17% of them singletons. Sequenced sample: PBMCs. The receptors come from a man in his 60s in good health.

This clonotype appeared many times. This rearrangement joins TRBV12-3 or TRBV12-4 to TRBJ2-3; D tentatively reads TRBD1 or TRBD2 (5 bases each). The CDR3 runs 16 residues. Trimming left V 5 bases short and J 1 base short, with 16 bases between. For the CDR3, the DNA is TGTGCCAGCAGTCCCTCCGGGGCGGGCCGCACAGATACGCAGTATTTT. This encodes CASSPSGAGRTDTQYF.

In this sample, this clonotype turned up many times. The genes are TRBV5-1 and TRBJ2-2; D unresolved. The CDR3 is 16 amino acids. CDR1 is SGHRS, CDR2 YFSETQ, per germline. Trimming pared 0 bases from V and 0 bases from J, leaving 9 bases between. The CDR3 sequence is CASSLDPGANTGELFF. CDR3 DNA: TGCGCCAGCAGCTTGGATCCCGGAGCGAACACCGGGGAGCTGTTTTTT.

This chain joins TRBV5-1 and TRBJ2-5, with 13 bases matching TRBD2. Germline CDR1 reads SGHRS; CDR2 reads YFSETQ. The CDR3 covers 15 residues. V lost 3 bases to trimming and J lost 5 bases; unmatched junction nucleotides: 4. The chain's CDR3 is CASSSTSGGAETQYF. The CDR3 coding sequence is TGCGCCAGCAGCTCAACTAGCGGGGGGGCGGAGACCCAGTACTTC.

There are many counts of this clonotype. V is TRBV5-1 and J is TRBJ2-2; weak D call: TRBD2 (6 bases). The CDR3 sequence is 15 residues long. Trimming took off 4 bases at V and 2 bases at J, with 12 bases between the two ends. In germline, CDR1 is SGHRS, CDR2 YFSETQ. CDR3 sequence: CASSRRVENTGELFF. Here the CDR3 DNA reads TGCGCCAGCAGCCGGAGGGTCGAAAACACCGGGGAGCTGTTTTTT.

This clonotype has a count of ten or more. The V call is TRBV28, the J call TRBJ2-2; D remains unclear. Germline assignment: CDR1 MDHEN and CDR2 SYDVKM. The CDR3 has 12 residues. Between the trimmed V and J ends, which lost 6 bases and 6 bases, there was a span of 8 bases. The CDR3 DNA is TGTGCCAGCAGACGCCCCCCCGGGGAGCTGTTTTTT. Amino acids: CASRRPPGELFF.

This chain connects TRBV6-2 or TRBV6-3 to TRBJ2-5; D may match TRBD1 or TRBD2 (5 bases each). Germline V gives CDR1 MNHEY, CDR2 SVGEGT. This CDR3 region has 16 residues. V lost 10 bases, J lost 2 bases, and 23 bases lay in between. The CDR3 region has the DNA TGTGCCACGTATGAAAGACCGGGACCGCCTCAAGAGACCCAGTACTTC. It encodes CATYERPGPPQETQYF.

At least ten counts were recorded for this clonotype. The genes are TRBV5-5 and TRBJ2-5; D gene unclear. Trimming removed 2 bases from V and 2 bases from J, with 7 bases in between. Germline lookup yields CDR1 SGHKS and CDR2 YYEKEE (reference sequence). The CDR3 is 13 amino acids. Written as DNA, the CDR3 is TGTGCCAGCAGCTTTCTGAAGCAAGAGACCCAGTACTTC. This translates into CASSFLKQETQYF.

This clonotype was seen many times. The V call is TRBV12-3 or TRBV12-4, the J call TRBJ1-1, with D uncertain. This CDR3 has 11 residues. The ends were cut back, 10 bases at V and 3 bases at J, with 9 bases in the middle. CDR3 in amino acids: CAIRRDTEAFF. The CDR3 nucleotides are TGTGCCATCCGGAGGGACACTGAAGCTTTCTTT.

This clonotype showed up many times. The chain uses TRBV28 and TRBJ1-1; TRBD1 aligns across 7 bases. V shed 8 bases and J 7 bases; nucleotides not matched to a gene: 16. The V gene's germline CDR1 is MDHEN and CDR2 SYDVKM. This CDR3 is built from 15 residues. The CDR3 nucleotides are TGTGCCAGCTGGATACAGGGGCCCGGGAAGAATGAAGCTTTCTTT. Amino acids: CASWIQGPGKNEAFF.

This clonotype was detected many times. The genes are TRBV7-8 and TRBJ2-5, with D unclear. V shed 4 bases and J shed 4 bases, with 10 bases lying between them. Germline lookup yields CDR1 SGHVS and CDR2 FQNEAQ. The CDR3 spans 13 residues. The CDR3 protein is CASSYGSTETQYF. In DNA, the CDR3 is TGTGCCAGCAGCTATGGCTCCACAGAGACCCAGTACTTC. Complete variable domain (other parts from reference TRBV7-8 and TRBJ2-5): GAGVSQSPRYKVAKRGQDVALRCDPISGHVSLFWYQQALGQGPEFLTYFQNEAQLDKSGLPSDRFFAERPEGSVSTLKIQRTQQEDSAVYLCASSYGSTETQYFGPGTRLLVL.

This clonotype has a count of ten or more. This sequence joins TRBV27 and TRBJ2-7, with 11 bases fitting TRBD2. CDR1 and CDR2 (germline): MNHEY, SMNVEV (reference sequence). The CDR3 is 18 residues long. V shed 0 bases, J shed 2 bases, and the junction held 9 bases outside the gene matches. This CDR3 is CASSLSPMGLAVPYEQYF. Written as DNA, the CDR3 is TGTGCCAGCAGTTTATCTCCGATGGGACTAGCGGTCCCCTACGAGCAGTACTTC.

This clonotype appeared many times. The chain couples TRBV27 to TRBJ1-1; D is ambiguous. Germline CDR1 is MNHEY and CDR2 is SMNVEV (reference sequence). Trimming removed 5 bases from V and 1 base from J, with 17 bases in between. The CDR3 loop spans 16 amino acids. The CDR3 DNA follows: TGTGCCAGCAGTCTGCGCCCCCCCAATGGGAACACTGAAGCTTTCTTT. Protein product: CASSLRPPNGNTEAFF.

This clonotype was seen at least ten times. CDR3 sequence: CASSPSGRPYNEQFF. In nucleotides, the CDR3 is TGTGCCAGCAGCCCCTCCGGGAGGCCCTACAATGAGCAGTTCTTC. This chain uses TRBV7-2 with TRBJ2-1; 7 positions match TRBD2. CDR1 and CDR2 (germline): SGHTA, FQGNSA. V trimming: 5 bases; J trimming: 2 bases; junction bases outside the gene matches: 6. There are 15 residues in the CDR3.

This clonotype was found many times. This chain connects TRBV20-1 to TRBJ2-7; D possibly uses TRBD1 or TRBD2 (5 bases each). This CDR3 region has 14 residues. Trimming left V 0 bases short and J 3 bases short, with 12 bases between. Germline V lookup: CDR1 DFQATT, CDR2 SNEGSKA (reference sequence). The CDR3 DNA reads as TGCAGTGCTAGAGAGGGGCCGGGGATCTACGAGCAGTACTTC. It is translated as CSAREGPGIYEQYF.

As regards this clonotype: A read error may produce the germline difference seen at one junction end. The chain joins TRBV28 to TRBJ2-1; TRBD1 is a possible D gene (5 bases). The CDR3 runs 17 residues. Germline-derived CDR1 and CDR2 are MDHEN and SYDVKM. In DNA, the CDR3 is TGTGCCAACAGTTTATTGACAGTCACGAGCTCCTACAATGAGCAGTTCTTC. Its protein is CANSLLTVTSSYNEQFF.

Ten or more counts support this clonotype. CDR3 DNA sequence: TGTGCCAGCAGTCTCAAGGGCCTAGCGGGAGGGATCACAGATACGCAGTATTTT. Its translation is CASSLKGLAGGITDTQYF. This rearrangement joins TRBV3-1 to TRBJ2-3, with TRBD2 matching over 12 bases. This CDR3 is built from 18 residues. Trimming removed 6 bases from V and 2 bases from J; junction bases left unmatched: 12. The germline CDR1 and CDR2 sequences are LGHDT and YNNKEL (reference sequence).

This clonotype was counted at least ten times. V usage is TRBV12-3 or TRBV12-4 and J usage is TRBJ2-1; TRBD1 is a possible D gene (5 bases). V lost 3 bases and J 0 bases, leaving 6 bases between the germline ends. The CDR3 is 14 residues long. The CDR3 is CASSFQGSYNEQFF. The CDR3 bases are TGTGCCAGCAGTTTCCAGGGCTCCTACAATGAGCAGTTCTTC.

In this sample, this clonotype turned up many times. The genes are TRBV6-5 and TRBJ1-2; 8 bases match TRBD1. CDR1 and CDR2 (germline): MNHEY, SVGAGI. This CDR3 is 14 amino acids long. Losses at the gene ends were 5 bases for V and 4 bases for J; bases not matched to a gene: 6. The CDR3 nucleotides read TGTGCCAGCAGTCCCCAGGACAGGGCCTATGGCTACACCTTC. This sequence encodes CASSPQDRAYGYTF.